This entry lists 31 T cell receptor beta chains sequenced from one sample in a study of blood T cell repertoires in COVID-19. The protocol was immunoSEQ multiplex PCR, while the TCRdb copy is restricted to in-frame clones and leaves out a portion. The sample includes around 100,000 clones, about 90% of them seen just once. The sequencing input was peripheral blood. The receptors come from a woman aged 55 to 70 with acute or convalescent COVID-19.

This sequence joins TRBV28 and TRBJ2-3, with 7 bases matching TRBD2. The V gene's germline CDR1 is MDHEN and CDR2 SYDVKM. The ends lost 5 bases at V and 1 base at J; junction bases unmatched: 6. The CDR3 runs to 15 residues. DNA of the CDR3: TGTGCCAGCAGTCCTCAGCGGGGCCGCACAGATACGCAGTATTTT. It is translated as CASSPQRGRTDTQYF.

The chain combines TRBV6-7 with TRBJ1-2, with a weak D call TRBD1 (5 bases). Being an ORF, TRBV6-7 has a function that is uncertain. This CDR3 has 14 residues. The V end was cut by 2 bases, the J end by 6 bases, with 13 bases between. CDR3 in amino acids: CASSYGRGDNGYTF. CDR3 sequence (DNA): TGTGCCAGCAGTTACGGGAGGGGTGACAATGGCTACACCTTC.

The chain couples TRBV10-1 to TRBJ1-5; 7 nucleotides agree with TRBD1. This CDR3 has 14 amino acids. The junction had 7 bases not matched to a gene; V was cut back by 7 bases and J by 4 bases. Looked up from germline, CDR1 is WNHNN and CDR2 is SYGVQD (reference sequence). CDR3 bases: TGCGCCAGCAAGGAGGGACAGAGAAATCAGCCCCAGCATTTT. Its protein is CASKEGQRNQPQHF.

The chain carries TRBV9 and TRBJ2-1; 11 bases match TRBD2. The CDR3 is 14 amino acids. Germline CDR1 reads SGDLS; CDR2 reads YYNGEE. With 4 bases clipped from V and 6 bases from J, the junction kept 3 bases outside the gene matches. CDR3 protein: CASSRLAGPNEQFF. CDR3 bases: TGTGCCAGCAGCCGACTAGCGGGACCCAATGAGCAGTTCTTC.

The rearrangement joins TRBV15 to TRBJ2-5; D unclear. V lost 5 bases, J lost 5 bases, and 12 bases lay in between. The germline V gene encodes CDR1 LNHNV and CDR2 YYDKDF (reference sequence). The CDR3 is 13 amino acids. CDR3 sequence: CATSGRMRETQYF. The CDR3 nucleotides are TGTGCCACCAGCGGTCGAATGAGGGAGACCCAGTACTTC.

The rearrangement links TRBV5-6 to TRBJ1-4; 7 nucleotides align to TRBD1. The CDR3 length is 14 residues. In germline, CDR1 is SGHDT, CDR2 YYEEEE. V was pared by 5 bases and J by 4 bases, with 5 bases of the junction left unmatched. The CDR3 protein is CASRRTGDNEKLFF. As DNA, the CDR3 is TGTGCCAGCAGAAGGACAGGTGATAATGAAAAACTGTTTTTT. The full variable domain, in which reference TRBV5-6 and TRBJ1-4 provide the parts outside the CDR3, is DAGVTQSPTHLIKTRGQQVTLRCSPKSGHDTVSWYQQALGQGPQFIFQYYEEEERQRGNFPDRFSGHQFPNYSSELNVNALLLGDSALYLCASRRTGDNEKLFFGSGTQLSVL.

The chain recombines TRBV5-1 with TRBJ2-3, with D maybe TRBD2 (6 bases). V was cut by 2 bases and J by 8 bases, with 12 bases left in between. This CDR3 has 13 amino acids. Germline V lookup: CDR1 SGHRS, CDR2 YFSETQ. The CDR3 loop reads CASSFLWGVTQYF. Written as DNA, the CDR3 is TGCGCCAGCAGCTTTTTATGGGGGGTTACGCAGTATTTT.

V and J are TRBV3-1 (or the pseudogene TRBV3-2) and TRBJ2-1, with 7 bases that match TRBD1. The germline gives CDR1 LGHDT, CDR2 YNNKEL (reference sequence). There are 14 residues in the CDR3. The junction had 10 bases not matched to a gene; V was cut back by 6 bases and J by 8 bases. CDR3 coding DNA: TGTGCCAGCAGGACAGGGTTTTTCGGGGATGAGCAGTTCTTC. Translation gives CASRTGFFGDEQFF.

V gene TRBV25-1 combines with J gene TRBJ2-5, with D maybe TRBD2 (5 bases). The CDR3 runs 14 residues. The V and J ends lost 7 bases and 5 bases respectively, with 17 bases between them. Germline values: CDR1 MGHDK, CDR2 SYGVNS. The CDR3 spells CASTERRDYETQYF. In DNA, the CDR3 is TGTGCCAGCACCGAAAGAAGAGACTACGAGACCCAGTACTTC.

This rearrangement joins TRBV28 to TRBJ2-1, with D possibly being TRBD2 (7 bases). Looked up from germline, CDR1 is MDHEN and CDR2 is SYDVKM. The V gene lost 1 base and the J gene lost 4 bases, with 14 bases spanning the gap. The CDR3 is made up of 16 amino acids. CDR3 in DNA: TGTGCCAGCAGTTTATCGGGGAGGGGGGGTTACAATGAGCAGTTCTTC. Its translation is CASSLSGRGGYNEQFF.

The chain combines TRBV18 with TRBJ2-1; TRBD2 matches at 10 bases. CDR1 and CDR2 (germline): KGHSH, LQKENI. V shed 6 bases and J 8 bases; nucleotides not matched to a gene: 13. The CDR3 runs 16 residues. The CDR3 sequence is CASSPYLAGVGDEQFF. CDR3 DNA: TGTGCCAGCTCCCCCTACCTAGCGGGAGTTGGCGATGAGCAGTTCTTC. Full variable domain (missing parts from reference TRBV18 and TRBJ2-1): NAGVMQNPRHLVRRRGQEARLRCSPMKGHSHVYWYRQLPEEGLKFMVYLQKENIIDESGMPKERFSAEFPKEGPSILRIQQVVRGDSAAYFCASSPYLAGVGDEQFFGPGTRLTVL.

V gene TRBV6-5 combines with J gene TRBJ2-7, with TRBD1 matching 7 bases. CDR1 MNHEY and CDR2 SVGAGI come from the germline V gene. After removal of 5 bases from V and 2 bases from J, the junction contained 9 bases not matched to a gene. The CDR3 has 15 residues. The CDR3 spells CASSLRTGQPYEQYF. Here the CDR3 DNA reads TGTGCCAGCAGTCTTCGGACAGGCCAGCCCTACGAGCAGTACTTC.

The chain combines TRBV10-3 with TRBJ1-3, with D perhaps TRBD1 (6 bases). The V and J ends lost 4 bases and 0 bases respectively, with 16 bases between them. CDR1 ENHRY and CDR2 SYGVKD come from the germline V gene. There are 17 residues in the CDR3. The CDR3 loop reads CAISGSDRPYSGNTIYF. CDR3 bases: TGTGCCATCAGTGGCTCGGACAGACCTTACTCTGGAAACACCATATATTTT.

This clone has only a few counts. The DNA for the CDR3 is TGTGCCAGCAGGGCAGACAGGGGCGACACAGATACGCAGTATTTT. Encoded protein: CASRADRGDTDTQYF. The chain has TRBV2 and TRBJ2-3; TRBD1 matches 8 bases. Germline CDR1 reads SNHLY; CDR2 reads FYNNEI. This CDR3 contains 15 residues. V was pared by 6 bases and J by 2 bases, with 7 bases of the junction left unmatched.

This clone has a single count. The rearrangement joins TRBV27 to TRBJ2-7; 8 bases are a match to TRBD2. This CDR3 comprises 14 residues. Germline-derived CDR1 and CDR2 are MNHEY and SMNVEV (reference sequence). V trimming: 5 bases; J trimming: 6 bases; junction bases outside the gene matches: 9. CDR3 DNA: TGTGCCAGCAGTAATCGGGGGGGCACGGGCGAGCAGTACGTC. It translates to CASSNRGGTGEQYV.

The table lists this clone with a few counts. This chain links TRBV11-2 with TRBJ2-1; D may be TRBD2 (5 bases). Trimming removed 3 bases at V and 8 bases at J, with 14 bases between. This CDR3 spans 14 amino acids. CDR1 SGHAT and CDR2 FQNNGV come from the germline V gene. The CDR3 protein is CASSFRDYIDEQFF. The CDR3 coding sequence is TGTGCCAGCAGCTTCCGAGACTATATCGATGAGCAGTTCTTC.

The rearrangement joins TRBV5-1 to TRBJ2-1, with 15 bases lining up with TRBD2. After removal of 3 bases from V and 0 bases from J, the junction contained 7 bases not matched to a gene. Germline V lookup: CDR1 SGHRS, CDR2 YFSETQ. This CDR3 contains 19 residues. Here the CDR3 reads CASSSGLAGGYSSYNEQFF. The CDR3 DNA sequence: TGCGCCAGCAGCTCGGGACTAGCGGGAGGTTATAGCTCCTACAATGAGCAGTTCTTC. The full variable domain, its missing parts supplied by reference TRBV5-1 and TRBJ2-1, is KAGVTQTPRYLIKTRGQQVTLSCSPISGHRSVSWYQQTPGQGLQFLFEYFSETQRNKGNFPGRFSGRQFSNSRSEMNVSTLELGDSALYLCASSSGLAGGYSSYNEQFFGPGTRLTVL.

CDR3 in DNA: TGTGCCAGCAGCCAGCGGACAGACACAGATACGCAGTATTTT. This gives the protein CASSQRTDTDTQYF. The J gene is TRBJ2-3, the V gene TRBV7-9, with D possibly TRBD1 on 6 matching bases. CDR3 length equals 14 residues. The germline V and J ends were trimmed by 5 bases and 2 bases, with 11 bases remaining between them. Germline assignment: CDR1 SEHNR and CDR2 FQNEAQ (reference sequence).

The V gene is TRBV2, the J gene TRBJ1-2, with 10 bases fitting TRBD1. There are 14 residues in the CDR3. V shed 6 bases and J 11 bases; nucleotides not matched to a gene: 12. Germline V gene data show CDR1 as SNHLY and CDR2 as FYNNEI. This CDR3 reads CASSAGTGVLWYTF. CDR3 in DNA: TGTGCCAGCAGCGCCGGGACAGGGGTCCTTTGGTACACCTTC. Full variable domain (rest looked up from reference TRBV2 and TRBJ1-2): EPEVTQTPSHQVTQMGQEVILRCVPISNHLYFYWYRQILGQKVEFLVSFYNNEISEKSEIFDDQFSVERPDGSNFTLKIRSTKLEDSAMYFCASSAGTGVLWYTFGSGTRLTVV.

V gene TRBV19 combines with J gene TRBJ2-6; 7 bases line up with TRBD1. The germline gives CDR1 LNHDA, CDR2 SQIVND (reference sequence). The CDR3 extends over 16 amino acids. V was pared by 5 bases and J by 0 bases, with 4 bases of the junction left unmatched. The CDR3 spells CASSVAGGSGANVLTF. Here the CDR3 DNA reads TGTGCCAGTAGTGTCGCAGGGGGCTCTGGGGCCAACGTCCTGACTTTC.

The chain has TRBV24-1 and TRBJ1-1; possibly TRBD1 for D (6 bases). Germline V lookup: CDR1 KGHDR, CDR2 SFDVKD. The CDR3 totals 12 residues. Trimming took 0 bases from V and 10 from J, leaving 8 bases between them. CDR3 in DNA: TGTGCCACCAGTGATTTGCAGGGGCCAGCTTTCTTT. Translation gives CATSDLQGPAFF.

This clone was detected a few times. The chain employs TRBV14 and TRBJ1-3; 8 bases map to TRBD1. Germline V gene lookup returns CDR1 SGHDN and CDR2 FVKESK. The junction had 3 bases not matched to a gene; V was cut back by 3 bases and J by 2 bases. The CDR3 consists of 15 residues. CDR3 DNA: TGTGCCAGCAGCCAGGAACAGGGGGCTGGAAACACCATATATTTT. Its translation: CASSQEQGAGNTIYF.

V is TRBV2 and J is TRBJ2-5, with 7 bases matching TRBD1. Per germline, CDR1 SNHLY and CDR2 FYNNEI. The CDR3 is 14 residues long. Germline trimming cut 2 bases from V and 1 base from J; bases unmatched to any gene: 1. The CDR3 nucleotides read TGTGCCAGCAGTGAAACAGGGGCCCAAGAGACCCAGTACTTC. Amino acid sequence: CASSETGAQETQYF.

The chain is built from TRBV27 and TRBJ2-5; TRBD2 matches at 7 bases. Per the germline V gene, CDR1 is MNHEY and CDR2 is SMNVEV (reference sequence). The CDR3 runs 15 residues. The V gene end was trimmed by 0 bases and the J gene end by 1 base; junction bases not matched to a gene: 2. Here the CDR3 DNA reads TGTGCCAGCAGTTTATCACGCGGGGGCCAAGAGACCCAGTACTTC. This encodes CASSLSRGGQETQYF.

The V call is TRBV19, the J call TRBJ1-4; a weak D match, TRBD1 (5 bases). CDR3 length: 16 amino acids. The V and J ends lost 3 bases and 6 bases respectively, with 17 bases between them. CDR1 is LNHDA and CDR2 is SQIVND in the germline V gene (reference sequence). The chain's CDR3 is CASSIYFSGMDEKLFF. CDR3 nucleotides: TGTGCCAGTAGTATTTACTTCTCAGGGATGGATGAAAAACTGTTTTTT.

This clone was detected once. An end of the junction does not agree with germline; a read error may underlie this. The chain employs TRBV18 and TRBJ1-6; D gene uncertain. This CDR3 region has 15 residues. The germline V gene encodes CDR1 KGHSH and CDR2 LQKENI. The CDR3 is CASPPPGAPNSPLHF. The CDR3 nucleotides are TGTGCCAGCCCACCTCCGGGAGCTCCTAATTCACCCCTCCACTTT.

The CDR3 loop reads CASSQDGTGHAYGYTF. The CDR3 DNA reads as TGTGCCAGCAGCCAAGATGGGACAGGGCATGCATATGGCTACACCTTC. The rearrangement links TRBV3-1 (or the pseudogene TRBV3-2) to TRBJ1-2, with 9 bases aligning to TRBD1. CDR3 length equals 16 residues. The V segment lost 0 bases and the J segment 5 bases; nucleotides outside the gene matches: 7. From germline, CDR1 is LGHDT and CDR2 YNNKEL (reference sequence).

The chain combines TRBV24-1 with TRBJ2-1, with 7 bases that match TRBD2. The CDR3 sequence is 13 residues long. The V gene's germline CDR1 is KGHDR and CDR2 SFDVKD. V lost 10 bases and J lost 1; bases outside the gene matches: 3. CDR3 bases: TGTGCCACTCCAGCGGGGTCCTACAATGAGCAGTTCTTC. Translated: CATPAGSYNEQFF.

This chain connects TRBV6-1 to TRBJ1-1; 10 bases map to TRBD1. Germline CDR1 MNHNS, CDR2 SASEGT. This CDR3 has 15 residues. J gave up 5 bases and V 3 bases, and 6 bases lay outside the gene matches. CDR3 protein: CASSETTGGRTEAFF. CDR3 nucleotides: TGTGCCAGCAGTGAGACGACAGGGGGCCGTACTGAAGCTTTCTTT.

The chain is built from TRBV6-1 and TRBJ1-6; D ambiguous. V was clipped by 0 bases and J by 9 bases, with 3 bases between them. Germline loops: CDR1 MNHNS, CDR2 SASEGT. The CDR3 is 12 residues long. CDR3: CASSEASSPLHF. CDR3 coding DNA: TGTGCCAGCAGTGAAGCCAGTTCACCCCTCCACTTT.

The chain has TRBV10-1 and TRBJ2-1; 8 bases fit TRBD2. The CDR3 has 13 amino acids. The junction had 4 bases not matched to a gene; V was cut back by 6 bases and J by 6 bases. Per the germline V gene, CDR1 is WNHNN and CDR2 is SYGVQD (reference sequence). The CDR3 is CASSISGSNEQFF. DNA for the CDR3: TGCGCCAGCAGCATCAGCGGGAGCAATGAGCAGTTCTTC.